Each of the 30 T cell receptor beta chains below was sequenced from the same sample in a study of T-cell reconstitution after alpha-beta-depleted transplantation in children (dated by TCRdb to the mid-2010s). Library generation was performed with PCR. Data came from an Illumina HiSeq 2500. To normalize quantification of the TCRbeta repertoire, the TCR libraries were built with molecular barcoding that relied on unique molecular identifiers. TCRdb ran its own pipeline on the public reads, namely fastp trimming at Q25 and MiXCR clone calling, and kept in-frame beta chains. Every CDR3 protein is listed once, alongside the most common genes and DNA of its rows. Here the sample has about 540,000 distinct CDR3 sequences; approximately 30% occur a single time. Of the sample, 36% is held by the ten largest clones. Taken with the paper, the label for treatment or condition translates to: allogeneic hematopoietic cell transplantation with graft depleted of TCRalphabeta T cells and CD19 B cells.

The sequencing here drew on PBMCs, taken before TCRalphabeta/CD19-depleted stem cell transplant. These receptors originate from a boy younger than two with Wiskott-Aldrich syndrome, due to receive a stem cell transplant.

This clonotype came up a few times. The chain uses TRBV4-1 and TRBJ2-3, with TRBD2 identical over 13 bases. CDR3 length: 21 residues. Germline values: CDR1 MGHRA, CDR2 YSYEKL. Trimming cost V 0 bases and J 4 bases; bases outside gene matches: 16. This chain's CDR3 is CASSQDVATSGRAASSDTQYF. For the CDR3, the DNA is TGCGCCAGCAGCCAAGATGTGGCCACTAGCGGGAGGGCCGCGTCTTCAGATACGCAGTATTTT.

The chain combines TRBV5-1 with TRBJ2-1, with D unresolved. The germline V gene encodes CDR1 SGHRS and CDR2 YFSETQ. The V end lost 2 bases, the J end lost 8 bases, and 8 bases lay between the germline ends. CDR3 length equals 12 residues. The CDR3 DNA follows: TGCGCCAGCAGCTTTCTCCTAGATGAGCAGTTCTTC. Translation: CASSFLLDEQFF.

The chain employs TRBV5-1 and TRBJ2-2, with TRBD1 matching over 8 bases. The CDR3 is made up of 19 amino acids. V was pared by 1 base and J by 6 bases, with 17 bases of the junction left unmatched. Germline V gene data show CDR1 as SGHRS and CDR2 as YFSETQ. The CDR3 DNA reads TGCGCCAGCAGCTTGAGGGCCGGGACAGGCCGATTTACCCCCGGGGAGCTGTTTTTT. Encoded protein: CASSLRAGTGRFTPGELFF.

This clonotype was seen a few times. This chain joins TRBV4-1 and TRBJ2-1, with 10 bases that match TRBD1. CDR1 is MGHRA, CDR2 YSYEKL, per germline. CDR3 length equals 16 residues. Unmatched junction bases numbered 5, after V lost 3 bases and J lost 3 bases. The CDR3 is CASSQSTGGSYNEQFF. DNA for the CDR3: TGCGCCAGCAGCCAGTCGACAGGGGGCAGCTACAATGAGCAGTTCTTC.

CDR3 DNA: TGTGCCAGCAGTCCAATACTAGCGGTCCAAGAGACCCAGTACTTC. It translates to CASSPILAVQETQYF. This chain connects TRBV28 to TRBJ2-5, with TRBD2 matching over 8 bases. With 5 bases clipped from V and 1 base from J, the junction kept 6 bases outside the gene matches. This CDR3 comprises 15 residues. Germline CDR1 reads MDHEN; CDR2 reads SYDVKM.

This clonotype occurred a few times. The rearrangement uses TRBV5-1 and TRBJ2-1, with TRBD2 matching 9 bases. With 4 bases clipped from V and 2 bases from J, the junction kept 7 bases outside the gene matches. The CDR3 is 16 residues long. In germline, CDR1 is SGHRS, CDR2 YFSETQ. The CDR3 bases are TGCGCCAGCAGCCCAACTATAGCGGGAGCCTACAATGAGCAGTTCTTC. Residues: CASSPTIAGAYNEQFF.

This clonotype has just a few counts. The gene calls are TRBV20-1 and TRBJ2-7; D tentatively fits TRBD1 or TRBD2 (5 bases each). V was cut by 2 bases and J by 2 bases, with 16 bases left in between. From germline, CDR1 is DFQATT and CDR2 SNEGSKA (reference sequence). This CDR3 region has 15 residues. In DNA, the CDR3 is TGCAGTGCTAGACCTCTTGAAAGGGGAGCCTACGAGCAGTACTTC. Protein product: CSARPLERGAYEQYF.

The rearrangement links TRBV12-3 or TRBV12-4 to TRBJ2-3; either TRBD1 or TRBD2 may supply D (5 bases each). The CDR3 is made up of 16 amino acids. Trimming took 1 base from V and 0 from J, leaving 11 bases between them. Here the CDR3 reads CASSLGGGGSTDTQYF. DNA for the CDR3: TGTGCCAGCAGTTTAGGGGGCGGAGGAAGCACAGATACGCAGTATTTT.

The chain links TRBV19 to TRBJ2-5; 7 nucleotides match TRBD1. V lost 4 bases, J lost 6 bases, and 11 bases stayed unmatched. The CDR3 covers 15 residues. CDR1 LNHDA and CDR2 SQIVND come from the germline V gene (reference sequence). The CDR3 spells CASSTGGQVLKTQYF. The CDR3 DNA is TGTGCCAGTAGTACGGGCGGACAGGTTCTGAAGACCCAGTACTTC.

This clonotype appeared a few times. This sequence joins TRBV29-1 and TRBJ2-3, with D tentatively TRBD2 (7 bases). CDR3 length: 15 amino acids. Trimming cost V 4 bases and J 0 bases, with 14 bases left between them. Germline assignment: CDR1 SQVTM and CDR2 ANQGSEA. Here the CDR3 reads CSVARGGTSTDTQYF. The CDR3 region has the DNA TGCAGCGTTGCTCGCGGGGGCACTAGCACAGATACGCAGTATTTT.

This clonotype was counted a few times. The chain combines TRBV7-3 with TRBJ2-1; 10 bases align to TRBD2. V was pared by 0 bases and J by 7 bases, with 6 bases of the junction left unmatched. Germline V lookup: CDR1 SGHTA, CDR2 FQGTGA. This CDR3 is built from 16 residues. The CDR3 nucleotides are TGTGCCAGCAGCTTAACGGGAAGGACTAGCGGAAATGAGCAGTTCTTC. Translated, it gives CASSLTGRTSGNEQFF.

The chain employs TRBV3-1 and TRBJ2-7; D is undetermined. V was cut by 5 bases and J by 2 bases, with 10 bases left in between. The CDR3 has 13 residues. The germline V gene has CDR1 LGHDT and CDR2 YNNKEL (reference sequence). CDR3 DNA: TGTGCCAGCAGCATCCTTGGGGCCTACGAGCAGTACTTC. It is translated as CASSILGAYEQYF.

Only a few counts were recorded for this clonotype. The chain employs TRBV29-1 and TRBJ2-7; TRBD1 is a possible D gene (6 bases). This CDR3 is 12 amino acids long. V shed 6 bases and J shed 3 bases, with 12 bases lying between them. Germline V gives CDR1 SQVTM, CDR2 ANQGSEA. The CDR3 bases are TGCAGCGTGGCAGGGGCAAGCTACGAGCAGTACTTC. Translated: CSVAGASYEQYF.

The sample holds a few counts of this clonotype. V usage is TRBV29-1 and J usage is TRBJ2-1; D unclear. The germline CDR1 and CDR2 sequences are SQVTM and ANQGSEA. The V gene lost 2 bases and the J gene lost 5 bases, with 13 bases spanning the gap. This CDR3 comprises 14 residues. In DNA, the CDR3 is TGCAGCGTTGAATCCAGCGATGGGAACAATGAGCAGTTCTTC. It encodes CSVESSDGNNEQFF.

V gene TRBV5-1 combines with J gene TRBJ2-7; D remains ambiguous. The CDR3 is 15 amino acids. The germline V gene encodes CDR1 SGHRS and CDR2 YFSETQ. V was clipped by 1 base and J by 1 base, with 12 bases between them. The chain's CDR3 is CASSLQSGLSYEQYF. For the CDR3, the DNA is TGCGCCAGCAGCTTGCAGTCTGGGTTATCCTACGAGCAGTACTTC.

The genes are TRBV27 and TRBJ1-6; TRBD1 aligns across 9 bases. V shed 6 bases and J 10 bases; nucleotides not matched to a gene: 7. Germline CDR1 is MNHEY and CDR2 is SMNVEV (reference sequence). The CDR3 length is 14 residues. The CDR3 DNA reads TGTGCCAGCAGACCACAGGGGGCGGGATCACCCCTCCACTTT. Its protein product is CASRPQGAGSPLHF.

The chain carries TRBV5-6 and TRBJ1-1; the match to TRBD1 covers 9 bases. J gave up 6 bases and V 6 bases, and 6 bases lay outside the gene matches. CDR1 SGHDT and CDR2 YYEEEE come from the germline V gene. This CDR3 contains 13 residues. DNA of the CDR3: TGTGCCAGCACCCTGACAGGGGGGGCTGAAGCTTTCTTT. The encoded protein is CASTLTGGAEAFF.

J is TRBJ2-7 and V is TRBV5-1, with D tentatively TRBD1 (6 bases). Germline V CDR1 and CDR2: SGHRS, YFSETQ. Between the trimmed V and J ends, which lost 8 bases and 5 bases, there was a span of 17 bases. The CDR3 is made up of 13 amino acids. The CDR3 region has the DNA TGCGCCAGTAAACACAGGGATGGCGACGAGCAGTACTTC. It codes for CASKHRDGDEQYF.

CDR3 bases: TGCAGCGTTGTGGGGGTCTATGGCTACACCTTC. It yields the protein CSVVGVYGYTF. The V and J genes are TRBV29-1 and TRBJ1-2; TRBD1 might be the D (5 bases). Germline V gives CDR1 SQVTM, CDR2 ANQGSEA. This CDR3 contains 11 residues. Trimming pared 4 bases from V and 4 bases from J, leaving 7 bases between. Using reference TRBV29-1 and TRBJ1-2 for the parts outside the CDR3, the full variable domain is SAVISQKPSRDICQRGTSLTIQCQVDSQVTMMFWYRQQPGQSLTLIATANQGSEATYESGFVIDKFPISRPNLTFSTLTVSNMSPEDSSIYLCSVVGVYGYTFGSGTRLTVV.

This clonotype was detected only once. The chain has TRBV5-1 and TRBJ2-7; D unclear. Germline lookup yields CDR1 SGHRS and CDR2 YFSETQ. The CDR3 length is 14 residues. V was trimmed by 6 bases and J by 0 bases, leaving 13 bases between them. DNA of the CDR3: TGCGCCAGCAACGAGAACGGTGGCTCCTACGAGCAGTACTTC. It is translated as CASNENGGSYEQYF.

The rearrangement links TRBV2 to TRBJ2-1, with 11 bases that match TRBD2. The CDR3 is made up of 11 amino acids. V was pared by 5 bases and J by 14 bases, with 2 bases of the junction left unmatched. Germline values: CDR1 SNHLY, CDR2 FYNNEI. The CDR3 region is CASSYSGGEFF. CDR3 sequence (DNA): TGTGCCAGCAGTTATAGCGGGGGGGAGTTCTTC.

This clonotype was seen a few times. The rearrangement joins TRBV11-2 to TRBJ2-1, with TRBD2 matching 13 bases. This CDR3 contains 17 residues. Per the germline V gene, CDR1 is SGHAT and CDR2 is FQNNGV. V dropped 5 bases and J dropped 0; count of bases not matched to a gene: 4. The CDR3 loop reads CASSRTSGSSSYNEQFF. In nucleotides, the CDR3 is TGTGCCAGCAGCAGGACTAGCGGGAGTTCCTCCTACAATGAGCAGTTCTTC.

This chain uses TRBV9 with TRBJ2-5, with D perhaps matching TRBD1 (6 bases). The V end was cut by 3 bases, the J end by 5 bases, with 11 bases between. Per germline, CDR1 SGDLS and CDR2 YYNGEE. CDR3 length equals 13 residues. CDR3 residues: CASSEGDAETQYF. The CDR3 DNA reads as TGTGCCAGCAGCGAGGGGGACGCGGAGACCCAGTACTTC.

The rearrangement joins TRBV12-3 or TRBV12-4 to TRBJ2-5; D is possibly TRBD1 or TRBD2 (6 bases each). This CDR3 has 16 residues. V lost 3 bases, J lost 1 base, and 15 bases lay in between. In DNA, the CDR3 is TGTGCCAGCAGTTTTGTTCCCGGGGGCAGCCAAGAGACCCAGTACTTC. Protein: CASSFVPGGSQETQYF.

V and J are TRBV5-1 and TRBJ2-5; 7 nucleotides align to TRBD2. This CDR3 is built from 16 residues. Unmatched junction bases numbered 14, after V lost 4 bases and J lost 5 bases. Germline loops: CDR1 SGHRS, CDR2 YFSETQ. CDR3 sequence: CASSPSLASGRETQYF. The CDR3 DNA follows: TGCGCCAGCAGCCCCTCACTAGCGTCAGGCCGGGAGACCCAGTACTTC.

The chain couples TRBV11-3 to TRBJ2-2; D unclear. Germline values: CDR1 SGHNT, CDR2 YENEEA. V lost 4 bases and J 4 bases, leaving 7 bases between the germline ends. The length of the CDR3 is 13 residues. The CDR3 DNA sequence: TGTGCCAGCAGCTCCGTTTCCACCGGGGAGCTGTTTTTT. This codes for CASSSVSTGELFF.

J is TRBJ2-1 and V is TRBV5-5; TRBD2 agrees at 11 bases. Trimming took 4 bases from V and 8 from J; bases not matched to a gene: 17. Germline CDR1 reads SGHKS; CDR2 reads YYEKEE (reference sequence). CDR3 length: 18 amino acids. CDR3 sequence (DNA): TGTGCCAGCAGCATTACACTAGCGGGAGATGGCACAATTGATGAGCAGTTCTTC. This translates into CASSITLAGDGTIDEQFF.

This clonotype has a single count. The rearrangement joins TRBV6-1 to TRBJ2-7, with a possible D match to TRBD2 (6 bases). The CDR3 consists of 14 residues. Trimming took 6 bases from V and 3 from J, leaving 15 bases between them. The germline V gene has CDR1 MNHNS and CDR2 SASEGT. CDR3 coding DNA: TGTGCCAGCAGGGCGCGGGACGGACTCTACGAGCAGTACTTC. This translates into CASRARDGLYEQYF.

The V gene is TRBV29-1, the J gene TRBJ1-2; D possibly corresponds to TRBD1 (5 bases). The germline V gene has CDR1 SQVTM and CDR2 ANQGSEA. V was clipped by 6 bases and J by 2 bases, with 16 bases between them. This CDR3 contains 14 residues. The CDR3 loop reads CSVKTGTANYGYTF. CDR3 coding DNA: TGCAGCGTCAAGACCGGGACTGCCAACTATGGCTACACCTTC.

A few counts support this clonotype. J is TRBJ2-1 and V is TRBV28; D perhaps matches TRBD2 (7 bases). V gave up 5 bases and J gave up 0 bases, with 11 bases separating them. The CDR3 runs to 15 residues. The germline V gene encodes CDR1 MDHEN and CDR2 SYDVKM. CDR3 sequence reads: CASSRGGSSYNEQFF. In nucleotides, the CDR3 is TGTGCCAGCAGTAGGGGGGGCAGCTCCTACAATGAGCAGTTCTTC.